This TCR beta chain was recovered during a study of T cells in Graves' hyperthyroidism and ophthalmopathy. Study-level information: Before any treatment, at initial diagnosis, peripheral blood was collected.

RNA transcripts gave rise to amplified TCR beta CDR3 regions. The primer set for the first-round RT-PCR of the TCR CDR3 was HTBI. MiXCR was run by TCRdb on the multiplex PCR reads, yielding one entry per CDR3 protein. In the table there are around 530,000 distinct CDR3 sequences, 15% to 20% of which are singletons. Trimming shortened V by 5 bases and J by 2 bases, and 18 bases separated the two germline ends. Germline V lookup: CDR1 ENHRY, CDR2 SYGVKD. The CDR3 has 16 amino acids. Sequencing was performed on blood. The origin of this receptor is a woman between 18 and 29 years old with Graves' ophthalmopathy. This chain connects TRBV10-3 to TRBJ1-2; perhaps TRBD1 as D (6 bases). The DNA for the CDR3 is TGTGCCATCAGTCCAAGGGGGGGGGCAGAGAACTATGGCTACACCTTC. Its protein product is CAISPRGGAENYGYTF.